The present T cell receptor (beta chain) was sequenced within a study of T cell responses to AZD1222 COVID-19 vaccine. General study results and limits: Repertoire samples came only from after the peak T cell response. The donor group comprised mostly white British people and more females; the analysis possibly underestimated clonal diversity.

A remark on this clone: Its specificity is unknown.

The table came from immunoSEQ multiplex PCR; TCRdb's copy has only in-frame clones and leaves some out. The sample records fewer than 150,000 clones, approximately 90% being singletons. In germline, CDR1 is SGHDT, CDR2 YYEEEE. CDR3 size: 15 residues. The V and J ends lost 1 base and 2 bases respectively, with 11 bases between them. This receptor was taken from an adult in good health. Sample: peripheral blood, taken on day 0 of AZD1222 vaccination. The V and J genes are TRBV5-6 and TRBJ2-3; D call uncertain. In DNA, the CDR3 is TGTGCCAGCAGCTTGTTTGGTCGATCCACAGATACGCAGTATTTT. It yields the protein CASSLFGRSTDTQYF. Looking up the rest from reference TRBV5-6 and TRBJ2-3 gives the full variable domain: DAGVTQSPTHLIKTRGQQVTLRCSPKSGHDTVSWYQQALGQGPQFIFQYYEEEERQRGNFPDRFSGHQFPNYSSELNVNALLLGDSALYLCASSLFGRSTDTQYFGPGTRLTVL.